This T cell receptor beta chain was sequenced during a study of blood T cell repertoires in COVID-19. Study in general: Researchers got acute and convalescent COVID-19 samples from the United States, Italy and Spain. T cells, B-cell-depleted T cells, or PBMCs provided the cDNA or gDNA that served as material.

In germline, CDR1 is SNHLY, CDR2 FYNNEI. The CDR3 is 15 amino acids. V lost 3 bases, J lost 4 bases, and 4 bases stayed unmatched. In the original analysis: The authors estimated nucleated cell counts from reference gene primer amplification. Data came from immunoSEQ multiplex PCR; TCRdb stores just in-frame clones and leaves some out. V and J calls and clone size come straight from that table; D and trimming were deduced from the DNA. The repertoire has fewer than 350,000 clones, about 82% of them found once; the top ten carry 7.2%. The chain is built from TRBV2 and TRBJ2-2; 8 bases map to TRBD2. The sample comprised peripheral blood. This sequence was found in a human donor in a cohort sampled during active COVID-19. CDR3: CASSELAGITGELFF. CDR3 nucleotides: TGTGCCAGCAGTGAGTTAGCGGGGATCACCGGGGAGCTGTTTTTT. Full variable domain (outside the CDR3, taken from reference TRBV2 and TRBJ2-2): EPEVTQTPSHQVTQMGQEVILRCVPISNHLYFYWYRQILGQKVEFLVSFYNNEISEKSEIFDDQFSVERPDGSNFTLKIRSTKLEDSAMYFCASSELAGITGELFFGEGSRLTVL.